Below, 17 T cell receptor beta chains from the same sample are listed, as sequenced in a study of blood T cell repertoires in COVID-19. TCRdb's copy holds only in-frame clones and misses some; the assay was immunoSEQ multiplex PCR. The sample has 200,000 to 250,000 clones; around nine tenths are singletons. Material for sequencing was PBMCs or T cells enriched from blood (not recorded which). The receptors shown here come from a woman in her fifties or sixties with acute COVID-19.

The chain has TRBV6-1 and TRBJ1-2; no definite D call. The ends were cut back, 3 bases at V and 5 bases at J, with 7 bases in the middle. The CDR3 runs 12 residues. Germline CDR1 and CDR2: MNHNS and SASEGT. The CDR3 DNA reads as TGTGCCAGCAGTGACGGGTCGTATGGCTACACCTTC. It encodes CASSDGSYGYTF.

The chain recombines TRBV5-6 with TRBJ1-2; D is possibly TRBD1 (6 bases). CDR1 is SGHDT, CDR2 YYEEEE, per germline. Trimming cost V 4 bases and J 4 bases, with 14 bases left between them. The CDR3 sequence is 14 residues long. CDR3 sequence (DNA): TGTGCCAGCAGCCAGGGCGGGGGCTCCTATGGCTACACCTTC. Translation gives CASSQGGGSYGYTF.

The J gene is TRBJ1-2, the V gene TRBV28; D is unresolved. Germline V CDR1 and CDR2: MDHEN, SYDVKM. Trimming shortened V by 1 base and J by 6 bases, and 6 bases separated the two germline ends. This CDR3 region has 12 residues. CDR3 DNA sequence: TGTGCCAGCAGTTTATTCAGTGATGGCTACACCTTC. This translates into CASSLFSDGYTF.

This clone has only a few counts. This rearrangement joins TRBV11-2 to TRBJ1-2; tentatively, D is TRBD1 (5 bases). Germline CDR1 is SGHAT and CDR2 is FQNNGV. Trimming removed 5 bases from V and 6 bases from J, with 10 bases in between. The CDR3 runs 12 residues. CDR3 in amino acids: CASSRPGDGYTF. DNA for the CDR3: TGTGCCAGCAGCCGCCCGGGGGATGGCTACACCTTC.

This clone was seen only once. The rearrangement joins TRBV30 to TRBJ2-4; perhaps TRBD2 as D (6 bases). This CDR3 spans 19 amino acids. Trimming removed 3 bases from V and 1 base from J, with 25 bases in between. Germline V CDR1 and CDR2: GTSNPN, SVGIG (reference sequence). Here the CDR3 DNA reads TGTGCCTGGAGGTCGGCGTGGGGGGACGTAAGAGCGGCCAAAAACATTCAGTACTTC. It codes for CAWRSAWGDVRAAKNIQYF. Full variable domain (rest looked up from reference TRBV30 and TRBJ2-4): SQTIHQWPATLVQPVGSPLSLECTVEGTSNPNLYWYRQAAGRGLQLLFYSVGIGQISSEVPQNLSASRPQDRQFILSSKKLLLSDSGFYLCAWRSAWGDVRAAKNIQYFGAGTRLSVL.

The chain carries TRBV19 and TRBJ1-5; D uncertain. Trimming removed 7 bases at V and 9 bases at J, with 19 bases between. Germline-derived CDR1 and CDR2 are LNHDA and SQIVND (reference sequence). The CDR3 runs to 14 residues. The chain's CDR3 is CASTSLGRERPQHF. CDR3 DNA sequence: TGTGCCAGTACCTCCCTGGGGAGGGAACGGCCCCAGCATTTT.

The chain couples TRBV7-3 to TRBJ2-1; 7 bases map to TRBD2. Germline lookup yields CDR1 SGHTA and CDR2 FQGTGA. The ends lost 5 bases at V and 0 bases at J; junction bases unmatched: 16. The CDR3 sequence is 19 residues long. As DNA, the CDR3 is TGTGCCAGCAGCCGAACCGGGACTATTAACCCCCTCTCCTACAATGAGCAGTTCTTC. It translates to CASSRTGTINPLSYNEQFF.

This chain links TRBV7-9 with TRBJ1-1, with 7 positions matching TRBD1. Germline trimming cut 5 bases from V and 0 bases from J; bases unmatched to any gene: 6. Germline V gives CDR1 SEHNR, CDR2 FQNEAQ (reference sequence). The CDR3 is 15 amino acids. CDR3 bases: TGTGCCAGCAGCGCCCAGGGGGGTATGAACACTGAAGCTTTCTTT. Protein sequence: CASSAQGGMNTEAFF.

This clone appeared once. V gene TRBV27 combines with J gene TRBJ2-5, with 10 bases that match TRBD1. CDR3 size: 14 residues. Germline V CDR1 and CDR2: MNHEY, SMNVEV (reference sequence). The J segment lost 2 bases and the V segment lost 7 bases, leaving 4 bases of the junction unmatched. The CDR3: CASTPDRGQETQYF. The CDR3 coding sequence is TGTGCCAGCACTCCGGACAGGGGGCAAGAGACCCAGTACTTC.

The gene calls are TRBV4-1 and TRBJ1-1, with D hard to call. CDR1 and CDR2 (germline): MGHRA, YSYEKL. This CDR3 comprises 14 residues. V lost 0 bases and J 1 base, leaving 6 bases between the germline ends. CDR3 bases: TGCGCCAGCAGCCAAGATGCAGGGAACACTGAAGCTTTCTTT. This translates into CASSQDAGNTEAFF.

The genes are TRBV3-1 (or the pseudogene TRBV3-2) and TRBJ1-2, with D perhaps matching TRBD1 (6 bases). The V end was cut by 6 bases, the J end by 4 bases, with 15 bases between. The CDR3 extends over 14 amino acids. Germline loops: CDR1 LGHDT, CDR2 YNNKEL (reference sequence). The CDR3 region is CASSQGREGYGYTF. CDR3 in DNA: TGTGCCAGCAGTCAGGGGAGAGAAGGCTATGGCTACACCTTC.

The chain couples TRBV18 to TRBJ2-3, with 10 bases matching TRBD1. CDR3 length equals 16 residues. The germline CDR1 and CDR2 sequences are KGHSH and LQKENI. V shed 3 bases, J shed 3 bases, and the junction held 6 bases outside the gene matches. CDR3 residues: CASSPMGGQGTDTQYF. Here the CDR3 DNA reads TGTGCCAGCTCACCTATGGGGGGACAGGGGACAGATACGCAGTATTTT.

The chain has TRBV7-9 and TRBJ2-7; TRBD2 matches at 7 bases. Trimming at V came to 3 bases and at J to 2 bases, leaving 4 bases not matched to a gene. Per germline, CDR1 SEHNR and CDR2 FQNEAQ (reference sequence). The length of the CDR3 is 14 residues. CDR3 protein: CASSFGAGPYEQYF. In nucleotides, the CDR3 is TGTGCCAGCAGCTTCGGAGCGGGACCCTACGAGCAGTACTTC.

The chain couples TRBV4-2 to TRBJ2-7; 10 positions agree with TRBD1. CDR1 and CDR2 from the germline V gene are LGHNA and YNFKEQ. The CDR3 is made up of 14 amino acids. V gave up 3 bases and J gave up 4 bases; unmatched junction bases: 3. The CDR3 is CASSQPGQGYEQYF. The CDR3 DNA reads as TGTGCCAGCAGCCAGCCGGGACAGGGGTACGAGCAGTACTTC.

The V call is TRBV7-8, the J call TRBJ1-5, with unresolved D. V was cut by 2 bases and J by 4 bases, with 6 bases left in between. CDR1 is SGHVS and CDR2 is FQNEAQ in the germline V gene. The CDR3 is made up of 13 amino acids. The CDR3 protein is CASSLQVNQPQHF. CDR3 DNA sequence: TGTGCCAGCAGCTTACAGGTGAATCAGCCCCAGCATTTT.

The rearrangement uses TRBV29-1 and TRBJ2-3; tentative D call: TRBD1 (6 bases). This CDR3 contains 13 residues. V was cut by 7 bases and J by 2 bases, with 13 bases left in between. Germline loops: CDR1 SQVTM, CDR2 ANQGSEA. The CDR3 DNA reads TGCAGCGCATCGACAGGAGTCACAGATACGCAGTATTTT. Protein product: CSASTGVTDTQYF.

The gene calls are TRBV5-1 and TRBJ2-7; 13 bases are shared with TRBD2. Germline CDR1 reads SGHRS; CDR2 reads YFSETQ. The V gene end was trimmed by 3 bases and the J gene end by 0 bases; junction bases not matched to a gene: 6. This CDR3 is 17 amino acids long. The CDR3 DNA follows: TGCGCCAGCAGCTACGGACTAGCGGGAGCGGACTCCTACGAGCAGTACTTC. It is translated as CASSYGLAGADSYEQYF.